One and the same sample provided the 20 T cell receptor beta chains below, sequenced in a study of CD8+CD57+ T cells in acquired aplastic anemia. TCR beta VDJ and CDR3 profiling used genomic DNA as template. One entry per CDR3 protein results from TCRdb running MiXCR on the reads. This repertoire shows 400,000 to 450,000 distinct CDR3 sequences, about 70% found once; its top ten account for less than 4%. The specimen was sorted CD4+, CD8+, or CD8+CD57+ T cells (not recorded which) from PBMCs. Receptor source: a human donor in good health, serving as a control.

In the case of this clonotype: Because the CDR3's place on the DNA is in doubt, the DNA is left out and the CDR3 is given as listed by TCRdb. This rearrangement joins TRBV7-9 to TRBJ2-6; the table assigns TRBD2, which was not confirmed against the DNA. The CDR3 contains 17 residues when both ends are counted. Germline CDR1 and CDR2: SEHNR and FQNEAQ (reference sequence). CDR3 amino acids: CASTGRRPSTSGQVLTF.

This clonotype was found a few times. Since no conserved phenylalanine or tryptophan closes the CDR3, a read error is the likely cause. No DNA is shown, since the ends of the CDR3 on it are uncertain; the CDR3 is the one TCRdb lists. The chain links TRBV6-5 to TRBJ2-5; TRBD1 is taken as the D call from the table, unchecked against the DNA. Including both end residues, the CDR3 is 16 amino acids long. CDR1 and CDR2 from the germline V gene are MNHEY and SVGAGI. CDR3 sequence: CATSRGGTGPGETQCL.

The chain is built from TRBV6-1 and TRBJ1-1; D gene ambiguous. V was cut by 8 bases and J by 11 bases, with 18 bases left in between. Germline V gene lookup returns CDR1 MNHNS and CDR2 SASEGT. This CDR3 has 12 residues. In DNA form, the CDR3 reads TGTGCCAGCCTTACAAGTGGGCAGACCGCTTTCTTT. This encodes CASLTSGQTAFF.

J is TRBJ1-1 and V is TRBV7-2; no definite D call. Between the trimmed V and J ends, which lost 8 bases and 14 bases, there was a span of 30 bases. Germline CDR1 is SGHTA and CDR2 is FQGNSA. The CDR3 length is 15 residues. CDR3: CASGLQRVSTDTQFF. The CDR3 nucleotides read TGTGCCAGCGGCCTACAGCGGGTGAGCACAGATACGCAGTTCTTT. Full variable domain (missing parts from reference TRBV7-2 and TRBJ1-1): GAGVSQSPSNKVTEKGKDVELRCDPISGHTALYWYRQSLGQGLEFLIYFQGNSAPDKSGLPSDRFSAERTGGSVSTLTIQRTQQEDSAVYLCASGLQRVSTDTQFFGQGTRLTVV.

This clonotype showed up many times. The chain uses TRBV19 and TRBJ1-2; 12 bases align to TRBD1. J was trimmed by 6 bases and V by 7 bases; bases with no gene match: 18. The V gene's germline CDR1 is LNHDA and CDR2 SQIVND (reference sequence). This CDR3 is 18 amino acids long. CDR3 sequence reads: CASNPWGQGAAHPDGYTF. The DNA of the CDR3 is TGTGCCAGTAACCCATGGGGACAGGGGGCCGCACACCCCGATGGCTACACCTTC.

The chain links TRBV19 to TRBJ2-1; 14 bases map to TRBD2. The J segment lost 5 bases and the V segment lost 11 bases, leaving 11 bases of the junction unmatched. Germline V gene lookup returns CDR1 LNHDA and CDR2 SQIVND (reference sequence). This CDR3 contains 16 residues. DNA of the CDR3: TGTGCCTGCAGTGAGGGACTAGCGGGGGCCAACAATGAGCAGTTCTTC. This sequence encodes CACSEGLAGANNEQFF.

This clonotype appeared a single time. The final CDR3 position lacks the conserved phenylalanine or tryptophan, pointing to a likely read error. The DNA is omitted, as the CDR3 cannot be located on it reliably, and the CDR3 follows TCRdb's listing. The chain recombines TRBV7-2 with TRBJ2-3; the DNA was not compared with TRBD1, the D call given in the table. The length of the CDR3 is 12 amino acids, counting both ends. CDR1 and CDR2 (germline): SGHTA, FQGNSA. CDR3 in amino acids: CASSLSGGPHNY.

Worth noting for this clonotype: An end of the junction does not agree with germline; a read error may underlie this. The V and J genes are TRBV6-6 and TRBJ1-5; perhaps TRBD1 as D (6 bases). There are 12 residues in the CDR3. CDR1 MNHNY and CDR2 SVGAGI come from the germline V gene (reference sequence). CDR3 region: CASSTRGQPQHF. The CDR3 DNA follows: TGTGCCAGCAGCACCAGGGGTCAGCCTCAGCATTTT.

As regards this clonotype: One base away lies a much larger clone, so this may be a sequencing read error. The V gene is TRBV20-1, the J gene TRBJ2-7, with 12 bases that match TRBD2. Germline V lookup: CDR1 DFQATT, CDR2 SNEGSKA (reference sequence). The CDR3 length is 14 residues. The CDR3, as DNA: TGCGGTGCTACCCGACTAGCGGGGGTCTACGAGCAGTACTTC. This codes for CGATRLAGVYEQYF.

This clonotype occurred a few times. The chain links TRBV10-3 to TRBJ2-7, with TRBD2 matching 9 bases. Trimming took 11 bases from V and 2 from J; bases not matched to a gene: 13. This CDR3 comprises 15 residues. Germline CDR1 reads ENHRY; CDR2 reads SYGVKD. For the CDR3, the DNA is TGTGCCGTGGGCATCGGGGGCGGGGGGGCCTACGAGCAGTACTTC. It yields the protein CAVGIGGGGAYEQYF.

As for this clonotype: The junction departs from germline at one end; a sequencing error may be responsible. This chain connects TRBV5-1 to TRBJ1-5; no clear D. The CDR3 covers 13 residues. Germline values: CDR1 SGHRS, CDR2 YFSETQ. CDR3 residues: CASSFHINQPQHF. CDR3 DNA: TGTGCCAGCAGCTTCCATATCAATCAGCCCCAGCATTTT.

J is TRBJ1-6 and V is TRBV9, with D uncertain. V was cut by 2 bases and J by 15 bases, with 21 bases left in between. Germline lookup yields CDR1 SGDLS and CDR2 YYNGEE. This CDR3 spans 15 amino acids. DNA for the CDR3: TGTGCCAGCAGCGTCGACTCCGGCTATCAGACCCACCTCCACTTT. Its protein product is CASSVDSGYQTHLHF.

This clonotype was picked up a small number of times. CDR3 in amino acids: CSVGRDEWETEAFF. CDR3 coding DNA: TGCAGCGTTGGGCGGGACGAATGGGAGACTGAAGCTTTCTTT. The chain carries TRBV29-1 and TRBJ1-1; D may be TRBD1 (5 bases). This CDR3 comprises 14 residues. V shed 4 bases and J shed 5 bases, with 17 bases lying between them. Germline CDR1 reads SQVTM; CDR2 reads ANQGSEA.

This clonotype came up many times. This chain connects TRBV6-1 to TRBJ1-2; 9 nucleotides match TRBD1. The J segment lost 7 bases and the V segment lost 6 bases, leaving 6 bases of the junction unmatched. Germline CDR1 reads MNHNS; CDR2 reads SASEGT. This CDR3 comprises 13 residues. The CDR3 loop is CASREQGASGYTF. In DNA, the CDR3 is TGTGCCAGCAGGGAACAGGGGGCGAGTGGCTACACCTTC.

The rearrangement uses TRBV12-3 or TRBV12-4 and TRBJ1-6; D not resolved. Trimming left V 6 bases short and J 9 bases short, with 18 bases between. The CDR3 loop spans 15 amino acids. The CDR3 nucleotides read TGTGCCAGCAGCCCAGTGGCGGGTCTGGCTTCACCCCTCCACTTT. Protein sequence: CASSPVAGLASPLHF.

Concerning this clonotype itself: Because it lacks the conserved phenylalanine or tryptophan at the end, this CDR3 is likely a read error. V gene TRBV7-2 combines with J gene TRBJ1-5; 7 bases are shared with TRBD1. CDR1 SGHTA and CDR2 FQGNSA come from the germline V gene. Germline trimming cut 5 bases from V and 5 bases from J; bases unmatched to any gene: 6. There are 14 residues in the CDR3. This CDR3 reads CASSPQGGDQPQHV. As DNA, the CDR3 is TGTGCCAGCAGCCCCCAGGGGGGGGATCAGCCCCAGCATGTT.

The V gene is TRBV5-4, the J gene TRBJ1-6; no clear D gene. Trimming took off 2 bases at V and 8 bases at J, with 14 bases between the two ends. The CDR3 contains 15 residues. The V gene's germline CDR1 is SGHNT and CDR2 YYREEE (reference sequence). In DNA, the CDR3 is TGTGCCAGCAGCTTAAGGGTAAGCGGTGATTCACCCCTCCACTTT. Residues: CASSLRVSGDSPLHF.

This clonotype was picked up many times. This chain uses TRBV20-1 with TRBJ1-1; no reliable D call. CDR1 is DFQATT, CDR2 SNEGSKA, per germline (reference sequence). The CDR3 covers 13 residues. Trimming took off 0 bases at V and 5 bases at J, with 10 bases between the two ends. The CDR3 region has the DNA TGCAGTGCTAGAGACTCGACTGATACTGAAGCTTTCTTT. This encodes CSARDSTDTEAFF.

A word on this clonotype: This CDR3 fails to terminate in the conserved phenylalanine or tryptophan, so it likely reflects a read error. V is TRBV2 and J is TRBJ1-5, with a possible D match to TRBD1 (6 bases). Germline V gives CDR1 SNHLY, CDR2 FYNNEI. This CDR3 spans 14 amino acids. Trimming took 6 bases from V and 1 from J, leaving 10 bases between them. As DNA, the CDR3 is TGTGCCAGCAGCGCGACAGGAAGCAATCAGCCCCAGCATTCA. This codes for CASSATGSNQPQHS.

As to this clonotype: A junction end diverges from the germline sequence, so it may reflect a read error. The J gene is TRBJ2-1, the V gene TRBV15, with D possibly matching TRBD2 (6 bases). The CDR3 is 15 amino acids. In germline, CDR1 is LNHNV, CDR2 YYDKDF (reference sequence). The CDR3 sequence: CATSGLGGTYNERFF. The CDR3 nucleotides read TGTGCCACCAGCGGCCTTGGCGGGACCTACAATGAGCGGTTCTTC.